This entry lists 19 T cell receptor beta chains sequenced from one sample in a study of beta chain features in type 1 diabetes. cDNA synthesis used the whole RNA isolate, giving expressed TCRB sequences. This table comes from immunoSEQ multiplex PCR, and its TCRdb copy is limited to in-frame clones, with some not included. This sample has some 150,000 clones, with about 50% found just once. The sequencing input was Tregs from blood. Receptor source: a man aged 18 to 29 in good health.

The J gene is TRBJ1-2, the V gene TRBV6-5; 7 bases fit TRBD1. Germline loops: CDR1 MNHEY, CDR2 SVGAGI. This CDR3 has 13 residues. After removal of 6 bases from V and 7 bases from J, the junction contained 8 bases not matched to a gene. The CDR3 loop reads CASRVTAGGGYTF. The CDR3 DNA sequence: TGTGCCAGCAGAGTTACGGCAGGGGGTGGCTACACCTTC.

The sample holds a few counts of this clone. V and J are TRBV28 and TRBJ2-5; a weak D match, TRBD2 (7 bases). Trimming took off 6 bases at V and 5 bases at J, with 16 bases between the two ends. CDR1 and CDR2 (germline): MDHEN, SYDVKM. The CDR3 totals 14 residues. The CDR3 DNA reads TGTGCCAGCAGGTTTGGGGGGGCGAGGGAGACCCAGTACTTC. Translation: CASRFGGARETQYF.

This clone was seen once. This chain uses TRBV10-3 with TRBJ1-2, with unresolved D. V was pared by 4 bases and J by 4 bases, with 16 bases between. Per germline, CDR1 ENHRY and CDR2 SYGVKD. The CDR3 totals 15 residues. In nucleotides, the CDR3 is TGTGCCATCAGTGTGGAGGATAAGGGCAGCTATGGCTACACCTTC. It yields the protein CAISVEDKGSYGYTF.

V usage is TRBV7-9 and J usage is TRBJ2-5, with D tentatively TRBD2 (5 bases). CDR1 is SEHNR and CDR2 is FQNEAQ in the germline V gene (reference sequence). The CDR3 extends over 17 amino acids. Deletions cut 3 bases from V and 5 bases from J, with 22 bases between. CDR3 in DNA: TGTGCCAGCAGCTTCGGCCTGGGAGTTATAAAAGGGGAGACCCAGTACTTC. Its protein product is CASSFGLGVIKGETQYF.

This sequence joins TRBV7-2 and TRBJ1-2, with a tentative D call TRBD1 (6 bases). Trimming stripped 5 bases from V and 7 bases from J, with 14 bases between. The germline CDR1 and CDR2 sequences are SGHTA and FQGNSA. The CDR3 sequence is 13 residues long. CDR3 sequence: CASSTRNRVGYTF. The CDR3 region has the DNA TGTGCCAGCAGCACGCGGAACAGGGTTGGCTACACCTTC.

The chain links TRBV7-9 to TRBJ2-1; 9 positions agree with TRBD2. Germline CDR1 reads SEHNR; CDR2 reads FQNEAQ (reference sequence). Germline trimming cut 5 bases from V and 9 bases from J; bases unmatched to any gene: 5. The CDR3 consists of 13 residues. The DNA for the CDR3 is TGTGCCAGCAGCCCTCTAGCGGGGCGTGAGCAGTTCTTC. Protein product: CASSPLAGREQFF.

The J gene is TRBJ1-4, the V gene TRBV4-3; 9 nucleotides align to TRBD1. CDR3 size: 15 residues. Per germline, CDR1 LGHNA and CDR2 YSLEER. With 1 base clipped from V and 7 bases from J, the junction kept 4 bases outside the gene matches. The DNA for the CDR3 is TGCGCCAGCAGCCAAGTCCTGGACAGGGGTGAAAAACTGTTTTTT. Its protein product is CASSQVLDRGEKLFF.

The chain recombines TRBV7-9 with TRBJ2-7; 8 positions match TRBD1. Germline-derived CDR1 and CDR2 are SEHNR and FQNEAQ (reference sequence). With 5 bases clipped from V and 6 bases from J, the junction kept 6 bases outside the gene matches. This CDR3 comprises 13 residues. For the CDR3, the DNA is TGTGCCAGCAGCAGGACAGGGAAGGCCGAGCAGTACTTC. Encoded protein: CASSRTGKAEQYF.

This sequence joins TRBV6-5 and TRBJ2-4, with a weak D call TRBD1 (6 bases). V was clipped by 5 bases and J by 2 bases, with 10 bases between them. The germline CDR1 and CDR2 sequences are MNHEY and SVGAGI. The CDR3 is 14 amino acids. The CDR3 DNA follows: TGTGCCAGCAGTAGTGGGACAACCAAAAACATTCAGTACTTC. Protein sequence: CASSSGTTKNIQYF.

The chain links TRBV6-5 to TRBJ2-4, with a tentative D call TRBD2 (6 bases). Germline V CDR1 and CDR2: MNHEY, SVGAGI. The CDR3 loop spans 14 amino acids. V lost 7 bases and J 0 bases, leaving 10 bases between the germline ends. The CDR3: CASKEGLAKNIQYF. Here the CDR3 DNA reads TGTGCCAGCAAGGAGGGCCTAGCCAAAAACATTCAGTACTTC.

The chain recombines TRBV5-6 with TRBJ1-1; D is unclear. Germline-derived CDR1 and CDR2 are SGHDT and YYEEEE. This CDR3 region has 16 residues. Trimming removed 1 base from V and 0 bases from J, with 13 bases in between. The CDR3 DNA is TGTGCCAGCAGCTTGTTGGTAGCGGACCTGAACACTGAAGCTTTCTTT. The encoded protein is CASSLLVADLNTEAFF.

This clone has only a few counts. The chain uses TRBV6-1 and TRBJ2-1; possibly TRBD1 for D (5 bases). CDR1 and CDR2 (germline): MNHNS, SASEGT. Between the trimmed V and J ends, which lost 5 bases and 4 bases, there was a span of 15 bases. This CDR3 has 15 amino acids. In DNA form, the CDR3 reads TGTGCCAGCAGTATAGGGGCAAAATTATACAATGAGCAGTTCTTC. It yields the protein CASSIGAKLYNEQFF.

This clone was seen a few times. V and J are TRBV18 and TRBJ1-5; D is possibly TRBD1 (6 bases). Trimming stripped 2 bases from V and 4 bases from J, with 12 bases between. Per germline, CDR1 KGHSH and CDR2 LQKENI. This CDR3 region has 15 residues. CDR3: CASSPTGLWNQPQHF. The CDR3 DNA is TGTGCCAGCTCACCAACAGGGTTATGGAATCAGCCCCAGCATTTT.

The CDR3: CAWTRDRGSPLHF. The CDR3 DNA reads as TGTGCCTGGACCCGGGACAGGGGCTCACCCCTCCACTTT. The chain combines TRBV30 with TRBJ1-6, with TRBD1 identical over 10 bases. V was clipped by 4 bases and J by 10 bases; unmatched bases: 4. Germline CDR1 and CDR2: GTSNPN and SVGIG (reference sequence). This CDR3 region has 13 residues.

This chain connects TRBV10-3 to TRBJ2-7; 8 bases fit TRBD1. The CDR3 extends over 15 amino acids. Germline assignment: CDR1 ENHRY and CDR2 SYGVKD. V lost 3 bases, J lost 3 bases, and 7 bases stayed unmatched. CDR3 nucleotide sequence: TGTGCCATCAGTGATAGGGGACAGGAGATCTACGAGCAGTACTTC. Residues: CAISDRGQEIYEQYF.

The chain employs TRBV5-1 and TRBJ2-7; D is perhaps TRBD2 (6 bases). Trimming took 3 bases from V and 2 from J, leaving 12 bases between them. Per germline, CDR1 SGHRS and CDR2 YFSETQ. The CDR3 runs 14 residues. CDR3 amino acids: CASSSSRGPYEQYF. CDR3 DNA sequence: TGCGCCAGCAGCTCATCGCGGGGCCCCTACGAGCAGTACTTC.

This clone has a handful of counts. The chain links TRBV4-3 to TRBJ2-1; D gene unclear. Germline CDR1 reads LGHNA; CDR2 reads YSLEER. Trimming cost V 0 bases and J 4 bases, with 16 bases left between them. The CDR3 runs to 17 residues. This chain's CDR3 is CASSQDRGTVGYNEQFF. CDR3 coding DNA: TGCGCCAGCAGCCAAGACCGCGGCACGGTGGGTTACAATGAGCAGTTCTTC.

This clone came up a few times. The chain has TRBV7-2 and TRBJ2-7; 8 bases are a match to TRBD2. The ends lost 5 bases at V and 2 bases at J; junction bases unmatched: 8. Germline CDR1 SGHTA, CDR2 FQGNSA. This CDR3 comprises 15 residues. CDR3 protein: CASSRGLGQTYEQYF. The CDR3 region has the DNA TGTGCCAGCAGCCGGGGACTAGGACAGACCTACGAGCAGTACTTC.

This clone came up a few times. CDR3 nucleotides: TGCGCCAGCAGATATCTCGCCGGGGAGCTGTTTTTT. Residues: CASRYLAGELFF. The rearrangement links TRBV5-1 to TRBJ2-2; no reliable D call. Trimming cost V 5 bases and J 6 bases, with 8 bases left between them. CDR1 is SGHRS, CDR2 YFSETQ, per germline. CDR3 size: 12 residues.